The sequence of this TCR beta chain was determined in a study of blood T cells in healthy people across ages. Study as a whole: Capture by template switching was about one barcoded beta molecule per two T cells. Study-wide results and limits: As naive T cell percentage varied, TCR beta diversity correlated strongly with it.

The authors ran a second PCR of 7 to 11 cycles using a sample-barcoded 5' primer and a J-beta primer mix. Every cDNA was tagged by a template-switch adaptor with 12 random nucleotides. TCRdb re-derived calls from the 5' RACE reads in MiXCR, one entry per CDR3 protein. The table has under 2,000,000 distinct CDR3 sequences, around 50% seen once. Remarks on this clonotype: Its specificity is not known.

Every sample had a minimum of 7 million PBMCs isolated. The CDR3 runs to 14 residues. V lost 3 bases and J lost 9, with 17 bases in between. The germline gives CDR1 MGHDK, CDR2 SYGVNS. The chain uses TRBV25-1 and TRBJ2-5; possibly TRBD2 for D (7 bases). This clonotype was obtained from a woman in her thirties or forties in good health. Sample: blood. The CDR3 DNA sequence: TGTGCCAGCAGTGAGCGAGGGGGGGATGAGGCCCAGTACTTC. Its protein product is CASSERGGDEAQYF.